Shown below are 13 T cell receptor beta chains from a single sample sequenced in a study of blood T cell repertoires in COVID-19. The repertoire was sequenced with immunoSEQ multiplex PCR; TCRdb's copy has only in-frame clones and lacks some. The sample consists of 200,000 to 300,000 clones, roughly 86% of them appearing once. Sequenced: peripheral blood. The receptors shown here come from a woman in her fifties or sixties with COVID-19, enrolled during active disease.

The J gene is TRBJ1-5, the V gene TRBV5-1; 8 bases agree with TRBD1. Germline CDR1 and CDR2: SGHRS and YFSETQ. V was clipped by 0 bases and J by 1 base; unmatched bases: 0. The CDR3 runs 15 residues. This CDR3 reads CASSLGQGSNQPQHF. The DNA of the CDR3 is TGCGCCAGCAGCTTGGGACAGGGGAGCAATCAGCCCCAGCATTTT.

The chain couples TRBV6-6 to TRBJ1-5, with TRBD1 identical over 10 bases. CDR1 and CDR2 (germline): MNHNY, SVGAGI (reference sequence). The CDR3 runs to 16 residues. With 6 bases clipped from V and 0 bases from J, the junction kept 5 bases outside the gene matches. This CDR3 is CASSSGQGSSNQPQHF. The CDR3 DNA reads TGTGCCAGCAGCTCGGGACAGGGGTCTAGCAATCAGCCCCAGCATTTT.

The rearrangement joins TRBV7-9 to TRBJ1-5, with 10 bases identical to TRBD1. CDR1 is SEHNR, CDR2 FQNEAQ, per germline (reference sequence). The CDR3 runs 16 residues. V was clipped by 4 bases and J by 0 bases; unmatched bases: 3. The CDR3 is CASSSTGGLSNQPQHF. The CDR3 bases are TGTGCCAGCAGCTCGACAGGGGGCCTTAGCAATCAGCCCCAGCATTTT.

The chain links TRBV28 to TRBJ2-7; possibly TRBD1 for D (6 bases). The V gene's germline CDR1 is MDHEN and CDR2 SYDVKM. V lost 6 bases to trimming and J lost 6 bases, with 21 bases between them. This CDR3 contains 15 residues. The CDR3 here is CASRHLGTTSGEQYF. In DNA form, the CDR3 reads TGTGCCAGCAGGCACCTGGGGACAACCAGTGGCGAGCAGTACTTC.

The rearrangement links TRBV3-1 (or the pseudogene TRBV3-2) to TRBJ1-6; D call uncertain. CDR3 size: 13 residues. V lost 4 bases, J lost 8 bases, and 9 bases lay in between. Germline CDR1 is LGHDT and CDR2 is YNNKEL (reference sequence). The CDR3 region is CASSPHADSPLHF. As DNA, the CDR3 is TGTGCCAGCAGCCCCCACGCGGATTCACCCCTCCACTTT.

J is TRBJ2-3 and V is TRBV5-6; 10 nucleotides agree with TRBD2. Germline-derived CDR1 and CDR2 are SGHDT and YYEEEE. The CDR3 extends over 15 amino acids. J lost 6 bases, V lost 2 bases, and 6 bases had no gene match. The CDR3 loop reads CASSLAGGPGDTQYF. The DNA of the CDR3 is TGTGCCAGCAGCTTAGCGGGAGGGCCTGGGGATACGCAGTATTTT. Using reference TRBV5-6 and TRBJ2-3 for the parts outside the CDR3, the full variable domain is DAGVTQSPTHLIKTRGQQVTLRCSPKSGHDTVSWYQQALGQGPQFIFQYYEEEERQRGNFPDRFSGHQFPNYSSELNVNALLLGDSALYLCASSLAGGPGDTQYFGPGTRLTVL.

The rearrangement links TRBV9 to TRBJ2-1; D remains ambiguous. The CDR3 runs to 14 residues. CDR1 SGDLS and CDR2 YYNGEE come from the germline V gene. V lost 3 bases and J lost 5, with 12 bases in between. The CDR3 is CASSGAATHNEQFF. The CDR3 bases are TGTGCCAGCAGCGGTGCGGCGACGCACAATGAGCAGTTCTTC. Drawing the rest from reference TRBV9 and TRBJ2-1, the complete variable domain is DSGVTQTPKHLITATGQRVTLRCSPRSGDLSVYWYQQSLDQGLQFLIQYYNGEERAKGNILERFSAQQFPDLHSELNLSSLELGDSALYFCASSGAATHNEQFFGPGTRLTVL.

This clone was observed a single time. CDR3 in amino acids: CASSLRTSGRINEQFF. Here the CDR3 DNA reads TGTGCCAGCAGCCTGCGGACTAGCGGGAGGATCAATGAGCAGTTCTTC. The rearrangement links TRBV3-1 (or the pseudogene TRBV3-2) to TRBJ2-1; 14 nucleotides match TRBD2. With V trimmed by 4 bases and J by 6 bases, 5 bases remained unmatched. Germline lookup yields CDR1 LGHDT and CDR2 YNNKEL (reference sequence). CDR3 length: 16 amino acids.

As for this clone: Other DNA sequences within the sample encode an identical CDR3. The genes are TRBV5-1 and TRBJ1-2; D call uncertain. The V end lost 4 bases, the J end lost 0 bases, and 7 bases lay between the germline ends. The CDR3 spans 13 residues. Germline values: CDR1 SGHRS, CDR2 YFSETQ. CDR3 loop: CASSPGSNYGYTF. As DNA, the CDR3 is TGCGCCAGCAGCCCGGGGTCTAACTATGGCTACACCTTC.

The V gene is TRBV3-1 (or the pseudogene TRBV3-2), the J gene TRBJ2-1; D is possibly TRBD1 (7 bases). The CDR3 spans 16 residues. Germline CDR1 is LGHDT and CDR2 is YNNKEL (reference sequence). The V gene lost 5 bases and the J gene lost 5 bases, with 19 bases spanning the gap. The CDR3 sequence is CASSSRGDWRNNEQFF. The CDR3, as DNA: TGTGCCAGCAGCTCCAGGGGGGACTGGCGAAACAATGAGCAGTTCTTC.

The gene calls are TRBV7-9 and TRBJ2-5; 9 bases map to TRBD1. Germline CDR1 reads SEHNR; CDR2 reads FQNEAQ (reference sequence). This CDR3 is 16 amino acids long. With 1 base clipped from V and 5 bases from J, the junction kept 8 bases outside the gene matches. The CDR3 here is CASSLGQTGGRETQYF. CDR3 nucleotide sequence: TGTGCCAGCAGCTTAGGCCAAACAGGGGGCCGGGAGACCCAGTACTTC. Based on the CDR3 plus reference TRBV7-9 and TRBJ2-5, the full variable domain is DTGVSQNPRHKITKRGQNVTFRCDPISEHNRLYWYRQTLGQGPEFLTYFQNEAQLEKSRLLSDRFSAERPKGSFSTLEIQRTEQGDSAMYLCASSLGQTGGRETQYFGPGTRLLVL.

The rearrangement links TRBV28 to TRBJ1-1, with a weak D call TRBD1 (6 bases). From germline, CDR1 is MDHEN and CDR2 SYDVKM. This CDR3 spans 10 amino acids. The CDR3 DNA sequence: TGTGCGACAGGTGACACTGAAGCTTTCTTT. Protein: CATGDTEAFF.

Remarks on this clone: At the DNA level, this CDR3 is encoded by other sequences in the same sample as well. The J gene is TRBJ1-1, the V gene TRBV5-1; 7 nucleotides match TRBD1. This CDR3 is built from 16 residues. V was pared by 0 bases and J by 0 bases, with 5 bases of the junction left unmatched. Germline assignment: CDR1 SGHRS and CDR2 YFSETQ. The CDR3 DNA is TGCGCCAGCAGCTTGGGGGCAGGGGGTTTGAACACTGAAGCTTTCTTT. This codes for CASSLGAGGLNTEAFF.